This T cell receptor (beta chain) was captured in a study of T cell changes during pregnancy in multiple sclerosis. Trimming removed 2 bases from V and 5 bases from J; junction bases left unmatched: 16. The CDR3 has 18 residues. Germline V gene sequence: CDR1 SGHRS, CDR2 YFSETQ. Sequencing used immunoSEQ multiplex PCR; TCRdb keeps in-frame clones, though not all of them. The sample consists of about 110,000 clones, 80% to 95% of them appearing once. The source material was peripheral blood, sampled after pregnancy. The chain uses TRBV5-1 and TRBJ2-5; 9 nucleotides agree with TRBD2. The source of this sequence is a female donor with multiple sclerosis, enrolled in a pregnancy study. This chain's CDR3 is CASSFPLAGGPSRETQYF. In DNA, the CDR3 is TGCGCCAGCAGCTTTCCCCTGGCGGGAGGGCCCTCGAGGGAGACCCAGTACTTC.